The 23 T cell receptor beta chains below come from one sample, sequenced in a study of blood T cell repertoires in COVID-19. The data were produced by immunoSEQ multiplex PCR, yet TCRdb's version contains in-frame clones alone and is incomplete. Here the sample spans under 350,000 clones, around 85% being singletons. The material sequenced was PBMCs or T cells enriched from blood (not recorded which). These TCRs come from a woman aged 35 to 49 with acute COVID-19.

This clone was recorded many times. This sequence joins TRBV11-2 and TRBJ2-2; 7 nucleotides line up with TRBD1. Germline V gene data show CDR1 as SGHAT and CDR2 as FQNNGV. Trimming at V came to 4 bases and at J to 4 bases, leaving 9 bases not matched to a gene. This CDR3 has 16 residues. The CDR3 sequence: CASSSLRGRATGELFF. DNA of the CDR3: TGTGCCAGCAGCTCGTTAAGGGGGCGCGCCACCGGGGAGCTGTTTTTT.

V is TRBV20-1 and J is TRBJ2-1, with D possibly matching TRBD1 (6 bases). The V end was cut by 8 bases, the J end by 7 bases, with 12 bases between. CDR1 DFQATT and CDR2 SNEGSKA come from the germline V gene (reference sequence). The CDR3 sequence is 11 residues long. CDR3 bases: TGCAGTCCAGGGGATGTTAATGAGCAGTTCTTC. It is translated as CSPGDVNEQFF.

This chain connects TRBV15 to TRBJ2-6; D is perhaps TRBD2 (5 bases). The CDR3 runs to 16 residues. From germline, CDR1 is LNHNV and CDR2 YYDKDF (reference sequence). V was trimmed by 0 bases and J by 2 bases, leaving 8 bases between them. DNA for the CDR3: TGTGCCACCAGCAGAGATCGGGGAGCTGGGGCCAACGTCCTGACTTTC. It translates to CATSRDRGAGANVLTF.

The CDR3 sequence is CGGQVGYYGYTF. The CDR3 DNA sequence: TGTGGGGGGCAGGTGGGATACTATGGCTACACCTTC. V usage is TRBV6-5 and J usage is TRBJ1-2, with a possible D match to TRBD1 (6 bases). This CDR3 is 12 amino acids long. From germline, CDR1 is MNHEY and CDR2 SVGAGI.

The rearrangement uses TRBV7-9 and TRBJ1-4, with 9 bases matching TRBD1. Unmatched junction bases numbered 3, after V lost 3 bases and J lost 4 bases. Germline V gene lookup returns CDR1 SEHNR and CDR2 FQNEAQ (reference sequence). The CDR3 runs to 15 residues. The CDR3 region is CASSLSGQGNEKLFF. DNA of the CDR3: TGTGCCAGCAGCTTGTCGGGACAGGGTAATGAAAAACTGTTTTTT.

The genes are TRBV4-3 and TRBJ2-2; D unresolved. The germline V gene encodes CDR1 LGHNA and CDR2 YSLEER. CDR3 length: 15 residues. The V and J ends lost 2 bases and 1 base respectively, with 8 bases between them. The CDR3 DNA follows: TGCGCCAGCAGCCAAAACACAATGAACACCGGGGAGCTGTTTTTT. Encoded protein: CASSQNTMNTGELFF.

This clone was recorded only once. This chain links TRBV5-8 with TRBJ1-3; D remains unclear. The CDR3 runs 12 residues. V lost 7 bases to trimming and J lost 3 bases, with 8 bases between them. Per the germline V gene, CDR1 is SGHTS and CDR2 is YDEGEE. As DNA, the CDR3 is TGTGCCAGCGATATACTTGGAAACACCATATATTTT. Translation: CASDILGNTIYF.

The chain joins TRBV6-6 to TRBJ1-1; D remains unclear. Germline assignment: CDR1 MNHNY and CDR2 SVGAGI (reference sequence). The CDR3 contains 15 residues. The germline V and J ends were trimmed by 4 bases and 5 bases, with 17 bases remaining between them. DNA of the CDR3: TGTGCCAGCAGTTCCCGTTCCCAGGATTGGACTGAAGCTTTCTTT. Its protein product is CASSSRSQDWTEAFF.

V usage is TRBV6-5 and J usage is TRBJ2-2; tentative D call: TRBD1 (6 bases). V lost 6 bases and J lost 6, with 11 bases in between. This CDR3 contains 13 residues. Germline lookup yields CDR1 MNHEY and CDR2 SVGAGI. DNA for the CDR3: TGTGCCAGCAGCCAGGGGATGGCCGGGGAGCTGTTTTTT. Its translation is CASSQGMAGELFF.

This clone was detected ten times or more. The gene calls are TRBV7-9 and TRBJ2-7; 9 bases match TRBD1. Germline trimming cut 5 bases from V and 5 bases from J; bases unmatched to any gene: 7. Germline-derived CDR1 and CDR2 are SEHNR and FQNEAQ (reference sequence). This CDR3 has 14 amino acids. CDR3 amino acids: CASSRWDRVDEQYF. CDR3 coding DNA: TGTGCCAGCAGCCGATGGGACAGGGTGGACGAGCAGTACTTC.

The chain employs TRBV7-2 and TRBJ2-7; 7 bases align to TRBD1. The V gene end was trimmed by 5 bases and the J gene end by 0 bases; junction bases not matched to a gene: 16. The CDR3 runs to 18 residues. CDR1 is SGHTA, CDR2 FQGNSA, per germline. The CDR3 region has the DNA TGTGCCAGCAGCCCCTCGACAGGGTGGAAAGGGTTCTCCTACGAGCAGTACTTC. It encodes CASSPSTGWKGFSYEQYF. Based on the CDR3 plus reference TRBV7-2 and TRBJ2-7, the full variable domain is GAGVSQSPSNKVTEKGKDVELRCDPISGHTALYWYRQSLGQGLEFLIYFQGNSAPDKSGLPSDRFSAERTGGSVSTLTIQRTQQEDSAVYLCASSPSTGWKGFSYEQYFGPGTRLTVT.

The V and J genes are TRBV10-3 and TRBJ1-5, with D tentatively TRBD1 (6 bases). The CDR3 totals 13 residues. Germline loops: CDR1 ENHRY, CDR2 SYGVKD. The V end lost 6 bases, the J end lost 3 bases, and 9 bases lay between the germline ends. The CDR3 nucleotides read TGTGCCATCAGAGGACAGCACAATCAGCCCCAGCATTTT. Residues: CAIRGQHNQPQHF.

V gene TRBV7-2 combines with J gene TRBJ1-5; D is ambiguous. V lost 5 bases, J lost 1 base, and 3 bases lay in between. The CDR3 covers 12 residues. The germline gives CDR1 SGHTA, CDR2 FQGNSA. CDR3 amino acids: CASSRSNQPQHF. The CDR3 DNA is TGTGCCAGCAGCCGGAGCAATCAGCCCCAGCATTTT.

V usage is TRBV2 and J usage is TRBJ1-5; possible D gene TRBD1, 6 bases. There are 15 residues in the CDR3. The germline gives CDR1 SNHLY, CDR2 FYNNEI. Trimming removed 2 bases from V and 4 bases from J, with 12 bases in between. The CDR3 is CASSEILRGNQPQHF. The CDR3 DNA follows: TGTGCCAGCAGTGAAATCCTCAGGGGAAATCAGCCCCAGCATTTT.

This chain connects TRBV5-6 to TRBJ2-7; TRBD1 aligns across 8 bases. CDR1 is SGHDT, CDR2 YYEEEE, per germline. The CDR3 loop spans 14 amino acids. Losses at the gene ends were 4 bases for V and 6 bases for J; bases not matched to a gene: 9. The CDR3 is CASSPTGATGEQYF. CDR3 nucleotide sequence: TGTGCCAGCAGCCCGACAGGGGCTACGGGCGAGCAGTACTTC.

This chain links TRBV19 with TRBJ2-2; D call uncertain. There are 10 residues in the CDR3. CDR1 is LNHDA and CDR2 is SQIVND in the germline V gene (reference sequence). Trimming took 9 bases from V and 8 from J, leaving 7 bases between them. The CDR3 DNA sequence: TGTGCCAGCTGGGCTGGGGAGCTGTTTTTT. This translates into CASWAGELFF.

The V gene is TRBV18, the J gene TRBJ2-7; 9 bases line up with TRBD1. CDR3 size: 16 residues. Germline loops: CDR1 KGHSH, CDR2 LQKENI. Trimming at V came to 1 base and at J to 0 bases, leaving 4 bases not matched to a gene. The CDR3 region has the DNA TGTGCCAGCTCACCACGACTGGGACAGGGCTCCTACGAGCAGTACTTC. Amino acid sequence: CASSPRLGQGSYEQYF.

Concerning this clone itself: Other DNA sequences in this specimen translate into the identical CDR3. V usage is TRBV5-1 and J usage is TRBJ1-6; 7 bases align to TRBD1. In germline, CDR1 is SGHRS, CDR2 YFSETQ. The CDR3 has 14 residues. V trimming: 3 bases; J trimming: 6 bases; junction bases outside the gene matches: 3. The CDR3 region has the DNA TGCGCCAGCAGCTCCGGGACAGCTAATTCACCCCTCCACTTT. Protein sequence: CASSSGTANSPLHF.

This rearrangement joins TRBV7-9 to TRBJ1-2; D uncertain. Germline V lookup: CDR1 SEHNR, CDR2 FQNEAQ (reference sequence). The germline V and J ends were trimmed by 1 base and 3 bases, with 15 bases remaining between them. The CDR3 has 16 amino acids. The CDR3 DNA is TGTGCCAGCAGCTTAGGGACGGGGAGGTTCGACTATGGCTACACCTTC. Its translation: CASSLGTGRFDYGYTF.

V gene TRBV3-1 (or the pseudogene TRBV3-2) combines with J gene TRBJ2-3, with unresolved D. CDR3 size: 18 residues. V was cut by 0 bases and J by 2 bases, with 18 bases left in between. Germline CDR1 is LGHDT and CDR2 is YNNKEL (reference sequence). The CDR3 DNA reads TGTGCCAGCAGCCAAGATCGATCCCCCCTCGCACACACAGATACGCAGTATTTT. It codes for CASSQDRSPLAHTDTQYF.

The chain carries TRBV7-9 and TRBJ1-3; 8 bases agree with TRBD1. Germline-derived CDR1 and CDR2 are SEHNR and FQNEAQ (reference sequence). The J segment lost 4 bases and the V segment lost 4 bases, leaving 3 bases of the junction unmatched. The CDR3 consists of 14 residues. The CDR3 coding sequence is TGTGCCAGCAGCTCCAGGACAGGGGGAAACACCATATATTTT. This codes for CASSSRTGGNTIYF.

This rearrangement joins TRBV3-1 (or the pseudogene TRBV3-2) to TRBJ2-5; perhaps TRBD1 as D (6 bases). V lost 6 bases, J lost 5 bases, and 19 bases lay in between. CDR3 length: 15 residues. Per the germline V gene, CDR1 is LGHDT and CDR2 is YNNKEL (reference sequence). The CDR3 DNA reads as TGTGCCAGCAGGGGGGCATTTTGGGCACAGGAGACCCAGTACTTC. Its protein product is CASRGAFWAQETQYF.

This chain joins TRBV2 and TRBJ2-5; 10 bases match TRBD1. V dropped 2 bases and J dropped 2; count of bases not matched to a gene: 8. The CDR3 runs to 17 residues. The V gene's germline CDR1 is SNHLY and CDR2 FYNNEI. The CDR3: CASSEYGDRGYQETQYF. As DNA, the CDR3 is TGTGCCAGCAGTGAATACGGGGACAGGGGCTATCAAGAGACCCAGTACTTC.